The rows below give T cell receptor beta chains drawn from one sample of a study of blood T cells in healthy people across ages. TCRdb re-derived calls from the 5' RACE reads in MiXCR, one entry per CDR3 protein. The sample holds hundreds of thousands of distinct CDR3 sequences, roughly 31% seen once. The source material was blood. The receptor source for this set is a woman older than 75 in good health. The CDR3 runs from the conserved cysteine through the conserved F or W. D genes are given only for firm matches. Part of the rows lack a size; the others show once, few, many or a class for expanded clones.

j_call: TRBJ2-7; clone_size: many; v_call: TRBV20-1; d_call: NA; cdr3_aa: CSARDNRDREQYF; cdr3_nt: TGCAGTGCTAGAGACAACAGGGATCGCGAGCAGTACTTC
j_call: TRBJ1-1; clone_size: NA; v_call: TRBV3-1; d_call: TRBD1; cdr3_aa: CASSHRTGEGTEAFF; cdr3_nt: TGTGCCAGCAGCCATAGGACAGGGGAGGGCACTGAAGCTTTCTTT
j_call: TRBJ2-3; clone_size: NA; v_call: TRBV18; d_call: NA; cdr3_aa: CASSPLSSPTDTQYF; cdr3_nt: TGTGCCAGCTCACCACTCTCATCCCCCACAGATACGCAGTATTTT
j_call: TRBJ1-2; clone_size: NA; v_call: TRBV6-1; d_call: TRBD1; cdr3_aa: CASSVQGGYGYTF; cdr3_nt: TGTGCCAGCAGTGTGCAGGGGGGCTATGGCTACACCTTC
j_call: TRBJ2-3; clone_size: few; v_call: TRBV5-4; d_call: NA; cdr3_aa: CASSSASKVDTQYF; cdr3_nt: TGTGCCAGCAGCTCCGCCTCGAAAGTAGATACGCAGTATTTT
j_call: TRBJ2-3; clone_size: many; v_call: TRBV20-1; d_call: NA; cdr3_aa: CSARVVIGDTQYF; cdr3_nt: TGCAGTGCTAGAGTGGTGATTGGGGATACGCAGTATTTT
j_call: TRBJ2-3; clone_size: many; v_call: TRBV20-1; d_call: NA; cdr3_aa: CSAKRVASANLYTDTQYF; cdr3_nt: TGCAGTGCTAAACGCGTGGCCAGCGCGAACCTTTACACAGATACGCAGTATTTT
j_call: TRBJ2-1; clone_size: many; v_call: TRBV20-1; d_call: NA; cdr3_aa: CSARSRSSYNEQFF; cdr3_nt: TGCAGTGCTAGAAGCAGGAGCTCCTACAATGAGCAGTTCTTC
j_call: TRBJ2-1; clone_size: few; v_call: TRBV29-1; d_call: NA; cdr3_aa: CSVEARRSGTYNEQFF; cdr3_nt: TGCAGCGTTGAAGCGCGGAGGAGCGGCACCTACAATGAGCAGTTCTTC
j_call: TRBJ2-3; clone_size: many; v_call: TRBV20-1; d_call: NA; cdr3_aa: CSARVKWGADTQYF; cdr3_nt: TGCAGTGCTAGAGTAAAATGGGGGGCAGATACGCAGTATTTT
j_call: TRBJ1-6; clone_size: NA; v_call: TRBV29-1; d_call: NA; cdr3_aa: CSGKEGSSPLHF; cdr3_nt: TGCAGCGGTAAAGAGGGGAGTTCACCCCTCCACTTT
j_call: TRBJ1-2; clone_size: many; v_call: TRBV20-1; d_call: NA; cdr3_aa: CSAGPSGYYGYTF; cdr3_nt: TGCAGTGCTGGCCCCTCTGGCTACTATGGCTACACCTTC
j_call: TRBJ2-1; clone_size: NA; v_call: TRBV7-2; d_call: TRBD2; cdr3_aa: CASSLGGLATDEQFF; cdr3_nt: TGTGCCAGCAGCTTAGGAGGACTAGCGACGGATGAGCAGTTCTTC
j_call: TRBJ2-7; clone_size: few; v_call: TRBV6-1; d_call: NA; cdr3_aa: CASTSETAGSYNEQYF; cdr3_nt: TGTGCCAGCACCTCTGAAACGGCAGGCTCCTACAATGAGCAGTACTTC
j_call: TRBJ2-7; clone_size: many; v_call: TRBV20-1; d_call: TRBD1; cdr3_aa: CSATGTVYEQYF; cdr3_nt: TGCAGTGCTACCGGGACAGTCTACGAGCAGTACTTC
j_call: TRBJ2-7; clone_size: few; v_call: TRBV20-1; d_call: NA; cdr3_aa: CSASVPSYEQYF; cdr3_nt: TGCAGTGCTAGCGTTCCTTCCTACGAGCAGTACTTC
j_call: TRBJ2-3; clone_size: many; v_call: TRBV7-9; d_call: NA; cdr3_aa: CASSLRKPMADTQYF; cdr3_nt: TGTGCCAGCAGCTTACGAAAACCCATGGCAGATACGCAGTATTTT
j_call: TRBJ2-7; clone_size: many; v_call: TRBV5-6; d_call: TRBD1; cdr3_aa: CASSFDRGNSYEQYF; cdr3_nt: TGTGCCAGCAGCTTCGACAGGGGCAACTCCTACGAGCAGTACTTC
j_call: TRBJ2-7; clone_size: NA; v_call: TRBV7-2; d_call: NA; cdr3_aa: CASSYSAAGTYEQYF; cdr3_nt: TGTGCCAGCAGCTATTCAGCTGCTGGGACCTACGAGCAGTACTTC
j_call: TRBJ1-5; clone_size: many; v_call: TRBV20-1; d_call: TRBD1; cdr3_aa: CSARDSGTGRQPQHF; cdr3_nt: TGCAGTGCTAGAGACTCCGGGACAGGGCGTCAGCCCCAGCATTTT
j_call: TRBJ2-2; clone_size: NA; v_call: TRBV7-9; d_call: TRBD2; cdr3_aa: CASSLTGAGGRTGELFF; cdr3_nt: TGTGCCAGCAGCTTAACCGGAGCGGGGGGGCGGACCGGGGAGCTGTTTTTT
j_call: TRBJ2-7; clone_size: many; v_call: TRBV5-1; d_call: TRBD1; cdr3_aa: CASSLNRQGQKITYEQYF; cdr3_nt: TGCGCCAGCAGCTTAAACCGCCAGGGACAGAAGATTACCTACGAGCAGTACTTC
j_call: TRBJ2-5; clone_size: NA; v_call: TRBV4-2; d_call: TRBD2; cdr3_aa: CASSQVVPGGRDAETQYF; cdr3_nt: TGTGCCAGCAGCCAAGTGGTCCCGGGAGGGAGAGACGCAGAGACCCAGTACTTC
j_call: TRBJ2-7; clone_size: NA; v_call: TRBV7-9; d_call: TRBD1; cdr3_aa: CASQGQGSHEQYF; cdr3_nt: TGTGCCAGCCAAGGACAGGGGTCCCACGAGCAGTACTTC
j_call: TRBJ2-1; clone_size: NA; v_call: TRBV5-1; d_call: NA; cdr3_aa: CASSLRTGSSYNEQFF; cdr3_nt: TGCGCCAGCAGCTTGAGAACGGGCAGCTCCTACAATGAGCAGTTCTTC
j_call: TRBJ1-6; clone_size: few; v_call: TRBV30; d_call: TRBD1; cdr3_aa: CAGLTGNYNSPLHF; cdr3_nt: TGTGCCGGATTGACAGGGAACTATAATTCACCCCTCCACTTT
j_call: TRBJ2-1; clone_size: many; v_call: TRBV20-1; d_call: TRBD2; cdr3_aa: CSAPTSGGVSGYNEQFF; cdr3_nt: TGCAGTGCCCCGACTAGCGGGGGAGTTTCGGGTTACAATGAGCAGTTCTTC
j_call: TRBJ2-7; clone_size: many; v_call: TRBV5-1; d_call: NA; cdr3_aa: CASSSAGASSYEQYF; cdr3_nt: TGCGCCAGCAGCTCCGCGGGGGCGAGCTCCTACGAGCAGTACTTC
j_call: TRBJ1-2; clone_size: many; v_call: TRBV6-1; d_call: NA; cdr3_aa: CASSEAHFGGYGYTF; cdr3_nt: TGTGCCAGCAGTGAAGCGCATTTTGGGGGCTATGGCTACACCTTC
j_call: TRBJ1-2; clone_size: many; v_call: TRBV6-5; d_call: NA; cdr3_aa: CASKSLRGGNYGYTF; cdr3_nt: TGTGCCAGCAAATCCTTACGGGGAGGGAACTATGGCTACACCTTC
j_call: TRBJ2-3; clone_size: NA; v_call: TRBV12-3/TRBV12-4; d_call: TRBD2; cdr3_aa: CASSLGGGTPDTQYF; cdr3_nt: TGTGCCAGCAGTTTAGGCGGGGGGACCCCAGATACGCAGTATTTT
j_call: TRBJ2-3; clone_size: NA; v_call: TRBV7-2; d_call: TRBD2; cdr3_aa: CASSPRGGLVGTQYF; cdr3_nt: TGTGCCAGCAGCCCAAGGGGCGGACTAGTCGGTACGCAGTATTTT
j_call: TRBJ1-5; clone_size: NA; v_call: TRBV28; d_call: TRBD1; cdr3_aa: CASITGGQGSQPQHF; cdr3_nt: TGTGCCAGCATCACGGGGGGACAGGGGAGTCAGCCCCAGCATTTT
j_call: TRBJ2-7; clone_size: many; v_call: TRBV7-9; d_call: NA; cdr3_aa: CASSLPAFRPGEQYF; cdr3_nt: TGTGCCAGCAGCTTACCGGCTTTCCGGCCGGGCGAGCAGTACTTC
j_call: TRBJ1-4; clone_size: few; v_call: TRBV5-6; d_call: NA; cdr3_aa: CASSLTARDEKLFF; cdr3_nt: TGTGCCAGCAGCTTGACAGCTCGGGATGAAAAACTGTTTTTT
j_call: TRBJ2-5; clone_size: many; v_call: TRBV7-9; d_call: NA; cdr3_aa: CASSLGSRGAETQYF; cdr3_nt: TGTGCCAGCAGCTTAGGGTCCCGCGGGGCAGAGACCCAGTACTTC
j_call: TRBJ2-3; clone_size: many; v_call: TRBV13; d_call: NA; cdr3_aa: CASSLGLTDTQYF; cdr3_nt: TGTGCCAGCAGCTTAGGACTAACAGATACGCAGTATTTT
j_call: TRBJ1-2; clone_size: few; v_call: TRBV2; d_call: NA; cdr3_aa: CASSRTGTGYGYTF; cdr3_nt: TGTGCCAGCAGTCGTACCGGGACGGGCTATGGCTACACCTTC
j_call: TRBJ2-5; clone_size: NA; v_call: TRBV2; d_call: TRBD2; cdr3_aa: CAGRLGLAGGRETQYF; cdr3_nt: TGTGCCGGCAGATTAGGACTAGCGGGGGGGCGAGAGACCCAGTACTTC
j_call: TRBJ1-6; clone_size: few; v_call: TRBV30; d_call: NA; cdr3_aa: CAWRNLYNSPLHF; cdr3_nt: TGTGCCTGGAGAAACCTCTATAATTCACCCCTCCACTTT
j_call: TRBJ1-5; clone_size: few; v_call: TRBV27; d_call: NA; cdr3_aa: CASSSRRGGNQPQHF; cdr3_nt: TGTGCCAGCAGTAGCCGTCGGGGGGGCAATCAGCCCCAGCATTTT
j_call: TRBJ1-6; clone_size: NA; v_call: TRBV3-1; d_call: NA; cdr3_aa: CASSRLGGEGSPLHF; cdr3_nt: TGTGCCAGCAGCCGCCTTGGAGGGGAGGGTTCACCCCTCCACTTT
j_call: TRBJ2-7; clone_size: few; v_call: TRBV4-2; d_call: NA; cdr3_aa: CASSQERTRGLVSVEQYF; cdr3_nt: TGTGCCAGCAGCCAAGAACGGACTCGCGGTCTCGTGAGCGTCGAGCAGTACTTC
j_call: TRBJ2-3; clone_size: many; v_call: TRBV6-1; d_call: TRBD2; cdr3_aa: CASSEVRGAADTQYF; cdr3_nt: TGTGCCAGCAGTGAAGTGCGGGGGGCGGCAGATACGCAGTATTTT
j_call: TRBJ2-1; clone_size: few; v_call: TRBV30; d_call: TRBD1; cdr3_aa: CAWSAQGVRNNEQFF; cdr3_nt: TGTGCCTGGAGTGCCCAGGGGGTCAGGAACAATGAGCAGTTCTTC
j_call: TRBJ2-1; clone_size: NA; v_call: TRBV10-3; d_call: NA; cdr3_aa: CAIGSGGSNEQFF; cdr3_nt: TGTGCCATCGGTTCTGGAGGTAGCAATGAGCAGTTCTTC
j_call: TRBJ2-1; clone_size: many; v_call: TRBV6-5; d_call: NA; cdr3_aa: CASSHRQVSYNEQFF; cdr3_nt: TGTGCCAGCAGCCACCGACAGGTCTCCTACAATGAGCAGTTCTTC
j_call: TRBJ2-4; clone_size: NA; v_call: TRBV27; d_call: NA; cdr3_aa: CASSLVVGVGWNEQYF; cdr3_nt: TGTGCCAGCAGTTTGGTGGTAGGGGTGGGATGGAATGAGCAGTACTTC
j_call: TRBJ2-5; clone_size: NA; v_call: TRBV10-3; d_call: TRBD2; cdr3_aa: CAISESEALAVDQETQYF; cdr3_nt: TGTGCCATCAGTGAGTCGGAGGCACTAGCGGTAGACCAAGAGACCCAGTACTTC
j_call: TRBJ1-1; clone_size: NA; v_call: TRBV6-5; d_call: NA; cdr3_aa: CASSYLPGRNTEAFF; cdr3_nt: TGTGCCAGCAGTTACCTCCCGGGCAGGAACACTGAAGCTTTCTTT